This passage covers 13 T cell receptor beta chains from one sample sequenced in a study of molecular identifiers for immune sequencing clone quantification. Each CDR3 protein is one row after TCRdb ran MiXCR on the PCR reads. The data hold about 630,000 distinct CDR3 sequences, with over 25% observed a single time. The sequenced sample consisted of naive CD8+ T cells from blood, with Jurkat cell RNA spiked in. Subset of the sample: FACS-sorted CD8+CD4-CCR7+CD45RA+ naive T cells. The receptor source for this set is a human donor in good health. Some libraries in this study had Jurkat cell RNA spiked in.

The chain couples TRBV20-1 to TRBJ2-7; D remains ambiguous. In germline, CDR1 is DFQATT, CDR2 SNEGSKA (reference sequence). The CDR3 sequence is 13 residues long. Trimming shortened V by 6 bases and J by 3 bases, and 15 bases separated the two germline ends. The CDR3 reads CSARPRSIYEQYF. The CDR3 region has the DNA TGCAGTGCCAGACCTAGGAGTATCTACGAGCAGTACTTC.

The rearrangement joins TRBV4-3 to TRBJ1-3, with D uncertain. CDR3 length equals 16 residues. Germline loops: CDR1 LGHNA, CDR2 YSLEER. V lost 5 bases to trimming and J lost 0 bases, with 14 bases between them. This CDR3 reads CASSEVWRNSGNTIYF. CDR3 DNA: TGCGCCAGCAGCGAAGTTTGGAGGAACTCTGGAAACACCATATATTTT.

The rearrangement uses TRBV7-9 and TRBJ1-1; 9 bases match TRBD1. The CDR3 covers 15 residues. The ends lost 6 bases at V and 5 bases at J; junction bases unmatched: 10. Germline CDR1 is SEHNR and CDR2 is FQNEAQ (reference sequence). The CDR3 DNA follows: TGTGCCAGCAGACTCCTTGGGACAGGGTATACTGAAGCTTTCTTT. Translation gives CASRLLGTGYTEAFF.

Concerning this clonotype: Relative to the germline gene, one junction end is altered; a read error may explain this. The CDR3 DNA is TGTGCCAGCAGTTACTCTAAGCGGCCCCGGCATTTT. It translates to CASSYSKRPRHF. The chain carries TRBV6-2 or TRBV6-3 and TRBJ1-5; no definite D call. CDR1 is MNHEY and CDR2 is SVGEGT in the germline V gene. This CDR3 contains 12 residues.

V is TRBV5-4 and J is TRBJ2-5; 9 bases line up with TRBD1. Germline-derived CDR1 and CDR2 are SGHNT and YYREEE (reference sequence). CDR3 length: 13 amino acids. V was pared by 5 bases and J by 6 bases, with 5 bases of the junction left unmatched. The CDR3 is CASSTGTGQTQYF. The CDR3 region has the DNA TGTGCCAGCAGTACCGGGACAGGGCAGACCCAGTACTTC. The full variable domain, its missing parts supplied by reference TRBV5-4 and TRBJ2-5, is ETGVTQSPTHLIKTRGQQVTLRCSSQSGHNTVSWYQQALGQGPQFIFQYYREEENGRGNFPPRFSGLQFPNYSSELNVNALELDDSALYLCASSTGTGQTQYFGPGTRLLVL.

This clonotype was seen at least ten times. CDR3 DNA sequence: TGTGCCAGCAGTTACAGGGTCGAGCAGTACTTC. The encoded protein is CASSYRVEQYF. The chain links TRBV6-2 or TRBV6-3 to TRBJ2-7; D gene unclear. CDR1 and CDR2 (germline): MNHEY, SVGEGT. The CDR3 is made up of 11 amino acids. Between the trimmed V and J ends, which lost 2 bases and 6 bases, there was a span of 5 bases.

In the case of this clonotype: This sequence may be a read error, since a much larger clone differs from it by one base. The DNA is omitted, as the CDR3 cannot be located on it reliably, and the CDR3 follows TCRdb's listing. The chain's CDR3 is CATVGTGTNYAF. The rearrangement joins TRBV7-9 to TRBJ1-2. The CDR3 totals 12 residues, both ends included. CDR1 SEHNR and CDR2 FQNEAQ come from the germline V gene (reference sequence).

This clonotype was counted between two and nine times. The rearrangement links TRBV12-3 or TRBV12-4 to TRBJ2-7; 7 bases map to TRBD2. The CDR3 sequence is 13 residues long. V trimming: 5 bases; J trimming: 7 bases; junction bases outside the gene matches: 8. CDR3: CASSRDYFWEQYF. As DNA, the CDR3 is TGTGCCAGCAGTAGGGACTACTTCTGGGAGCAGTACTTC.

Written as DNA, the CDR3 is TGTGCCAGCAAGAGGACAGGGGTCAATCAGCCCCAGCATTTT. It codes for CASKRTGVNQPQHF. The chain uses TRBV11-2 and TRBJ1-5; 9 positions agree with TRBD1. The CDR3 loop spans 14 amino acids. With 7 bases clipped from V and 3 bases from J, the junction kept 4 bases outside the gene matches. Germline V lookup: CDR1 SGHAT, CDR2 FQNNGV.

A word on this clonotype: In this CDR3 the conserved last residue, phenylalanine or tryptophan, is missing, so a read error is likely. Here the CDR3 DNA reads TGTGCCAGCAGGTATAGCTACGAGCAGTACTCC. The encoded protein is CASRYSYEQYS. The chain links TRBV6-2 or TRBV6-3 to TRBJ2-7, with D hard to call. The ends were cut back, 6 bases at V and 3 bases at J, with 6 bases in the middle. The CDR3 extends over 11 amino acids. The germline V gene has CDR1 MNHEY and CDR2 SVGEGT.

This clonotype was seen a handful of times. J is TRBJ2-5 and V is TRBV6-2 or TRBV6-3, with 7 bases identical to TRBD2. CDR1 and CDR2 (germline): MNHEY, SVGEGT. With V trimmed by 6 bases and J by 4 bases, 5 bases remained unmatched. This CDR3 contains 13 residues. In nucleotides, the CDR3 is TGTGCCAGCAGGATGGGGGGGTTAGAGACCCAGTACTTC. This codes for CASRMGGLETQYF.

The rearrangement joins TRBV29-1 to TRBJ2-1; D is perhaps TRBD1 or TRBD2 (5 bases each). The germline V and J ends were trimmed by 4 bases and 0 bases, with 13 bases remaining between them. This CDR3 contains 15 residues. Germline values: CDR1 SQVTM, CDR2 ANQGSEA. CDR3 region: CSVAGTPHSYNEQFF. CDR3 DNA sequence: TGCAGCGTTGCGGGGACCCCCCACTCCTACAATGAGCAGTTCTTC.

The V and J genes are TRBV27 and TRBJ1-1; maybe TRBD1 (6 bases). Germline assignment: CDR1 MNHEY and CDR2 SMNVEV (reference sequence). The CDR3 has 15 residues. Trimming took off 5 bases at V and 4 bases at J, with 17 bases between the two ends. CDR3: CASSGPDRQITEAFF. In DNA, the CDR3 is TGTGCCAGCAGTGGGCCGGACAGACAGATCACTGAAGCTTTCTTT.